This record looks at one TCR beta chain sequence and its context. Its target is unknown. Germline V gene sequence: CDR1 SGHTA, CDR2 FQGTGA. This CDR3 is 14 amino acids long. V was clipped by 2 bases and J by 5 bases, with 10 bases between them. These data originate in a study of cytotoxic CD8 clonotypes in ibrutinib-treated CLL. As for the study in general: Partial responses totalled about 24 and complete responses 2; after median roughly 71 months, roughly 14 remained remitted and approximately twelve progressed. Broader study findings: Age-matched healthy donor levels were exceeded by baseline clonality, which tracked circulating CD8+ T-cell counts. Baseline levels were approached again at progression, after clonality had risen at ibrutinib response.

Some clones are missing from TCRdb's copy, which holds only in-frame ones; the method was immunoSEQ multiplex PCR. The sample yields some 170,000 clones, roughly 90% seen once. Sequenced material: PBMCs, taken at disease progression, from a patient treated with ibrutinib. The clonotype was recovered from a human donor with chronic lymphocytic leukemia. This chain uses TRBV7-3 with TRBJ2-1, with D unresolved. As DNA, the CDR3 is TGTGCCAGCAGCTTAGCTCGGCCGAACAATGAGCAGTTCTTC. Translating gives CASSLARPNNEQFF.